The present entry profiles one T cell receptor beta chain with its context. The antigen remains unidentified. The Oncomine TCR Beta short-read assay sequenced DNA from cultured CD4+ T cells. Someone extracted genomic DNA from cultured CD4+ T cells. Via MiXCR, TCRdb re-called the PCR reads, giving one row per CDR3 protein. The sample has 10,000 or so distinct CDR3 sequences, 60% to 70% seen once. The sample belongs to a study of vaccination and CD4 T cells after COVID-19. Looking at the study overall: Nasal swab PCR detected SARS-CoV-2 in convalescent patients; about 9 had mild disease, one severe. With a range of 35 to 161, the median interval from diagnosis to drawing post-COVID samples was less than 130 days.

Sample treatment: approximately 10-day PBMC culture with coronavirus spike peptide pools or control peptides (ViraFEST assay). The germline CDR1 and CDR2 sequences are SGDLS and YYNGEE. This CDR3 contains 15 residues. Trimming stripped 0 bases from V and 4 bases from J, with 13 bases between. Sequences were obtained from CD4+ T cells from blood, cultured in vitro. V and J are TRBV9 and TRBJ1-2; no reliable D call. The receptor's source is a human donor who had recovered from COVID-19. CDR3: CASSVDVGEGYGYTF. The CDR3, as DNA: TGTGCCAGCAGCGTAGACGTGGGCGAAGGCTATGGCTACACCTTC.